These T cell receptor beta chains were read from a single sample in a study of shared clonotypes between healthy human individuals. Measured with immunoSEQ multiplex PCR; TCRdb has only the in-frame clones, and not every one. The sample contains roughly 1,800,000 clones, 85% to 95% of which appear only once. The source material was naive CD8+ T cells sorted from blood. The receptors here all came from a man between 18 and 35 years old in good health. Each CDR3 is given with its conserved first and last residue. The D gene is left open where the match is weak. Clone size is stated in some rows and not others, as once, few, many or a class when expanded.

NA NA TRBJ1-2 TRBV4-1 TGCGCCAGCAGCCTAGTTAGTGCTAACTATGGCTACACCTTC CASSLVSANYGYTF
NA NA TRBJ2-1 TRBV6-5 TGTGCCAGCAGTTACTACGGGAACTACAATGAGCAGTTCTTC CASSYYGNYNEQFF
NA NA TRBJ2-1 TRBV4-1 TGCGCCAGCAGCCGTGGACCGGGCGGCAATGAGCAGTTCTTC CASSRGPGGNEQFF
NA NA TRBJ2-1 TRBV10-3 TGTGCCATCAGTGAAGTAGAGTTCCCCCGGTTCTTC CAISEVEFPRFF
TRBD2 NA TRBJ2-5 TRBV6-1 TGTGCCAGCAGTGAAATCGGGGGGGGAGAGACCCAGTACTTC CASSEIGGGETQYF
NA NA TRBJ2-7 TRBV4-3 TGCGCCAGCAGCCCCCCCTATCCGGGAAGCTCCTACGAGCAGTACTTC CASSPPYPGSSYEQYF
TRBD1 NA TRBJ1-3 TRBV4-3 TGCGCCAGCAGCCTGGACAGGGGCGACACCATATATTTT CASSLDRGDTIYF
NA NA TRBJ2-5 TRBV6-5 TGTGCCAGCAGTACGTATCTGGCCGTGGAGACCCAGTACTTC CASSTYLAVETQYF
NA once TRBJ1-5 TRBV5-5 TGTGCCAGCAGCCGGGTCCCAGGGAGCAATCAGCCCCAGCATTTT CASSRVPGSNQPQHF
NA NA TRBJ2-7 TRBV5-6 TGTGCCAGCAGTCATGAGGGCGGCTACGAGCAGTACTTC CASSHEGGYEQYF
NA NA TRBJ2-4 TRBV5-6 TGTGCCAGCAGCTTTGTAGAGAACATTCAGTACTTC CASSFVENIQYF
TRBD1 once TRBJ1-4 TRBV7-9 TGTGCCAGCAGCCATCTCGCTTTCGGACAGGCTAATGAAAAACTGTTTTTT CASSHLAFGQANEKLFF
NA NA TRBJ2-4 TRBV27 TGTGCCAGCAGCGCCATATGGGGGTCGAACATTCAGTACTTC CASSAIWGSNIQYF
TRBD1 NA TRBJ1-1 TRBV9 TGTGCCAGCAGCACAGGGGGGGACACTGAAGCTTTCTTT CASSTGGDTEAFF
NA NA TRBJ2-6 TRBV6-5 TGTGCCAGCAGTTTAGGGTCGGCCAACGTCCTGACTTTC CASSLGSANVLTF
NA NA TRBJ1-6 TRBV2 TGTGCCAGCAGGGACGCCCAGGGGATAGGCGGGTATTCACCCCTCCACTTT CASRDAQGIGGYSPLHF
NA NA TRBJ1-2 TRBV9 TGTGCCAGCAGCGTAGATCGGGGCCCCCTCTACTATGGCTACACCTTC CASSVDRGPLYYGYTF
NA NA TRBJ2-5 TRBV6-5 TGTGCCAGCAGTACCGGGGCCTACCAAGAGACCCAGTACTTC CASSTGAYQETQYF
TRBD1 NA TRBJ2-1 TRBV4-1 TGCGCCAGCAGCCAGGGACAGGGGCGATACAATGAGCAGTTCTTC CASSQGQGRYNEQFF
TRBD2 NA TRBJ2-1 TRBV11-2 TGTGCCAGCAGCTTAGCCAGTGTAGCGGGGGACTACAATGAGCAGTTCTTC CASSLASVAGDYNEQFF
NA NA TRBJ1-5 TRBV28 TGTGCCAGCAGTTTCGGGTTTAGCAATCAGCCCCAGCATTTT CASSFGFSNQPQHF
NA NA TRBJ1-1 TRBV6-5 TGTGCCAGCAGTTACTCTACGGGACACCCCGAGACTGAAGCTTTCTTT CASSYSTGHPETEAFF
NA NA TRBJ2-7 TRBV7-9 TGTGCCAGCAGCTTAGACTCCCCCCTGGAGCAGTACTTC CASSLDSPLEQYF
NA NA TRBJ2-7 TRBV5-6 TGTGCCAGCACCTCGGACCGGAGCTCCTACGAGCAGTACTTC CASTSDRSSYEQYF
TRBD2 NA TRBJ2-1 TRBV5-1 TGCGCCAGCAGCTCAGCGGGGGGCCCCTACAATGAGCAGTTCTTC CASSSAGGPYNEQFF
TRBD2 NA TRBJ2-2 TRBV7-6 TGTGCCAGCAGCCTGGGACTAGCGGGCCAAACCGGGGAGCTGTTTTTT CASSLGLAGQTGELFF
NA NA TRBJ1-1 TRBV11-2 TGTGCCAGCAGCTTAGGAGGGTACTCGGCTGAAGCTTTCTTT CASSLGGYSAEAFF
NA NA TRBJ1-1 TRBV11-2 TGTGCCAGCAGCTTAGATCACGGGACCGGGAACACTGAAGCTTTCTTT CASSLDHGTGNTEAFF
NA NA TRBJ1-1 TRBV7-9 TGTGCCAGCAGACCGGGACCGAACACTGAAGCTTTCTTT CASRPGPNTEAFF
NA NA TRBJ1-2 TRBV29-1 TGCAGCGTTGGGAGGGGAAACTATGGCTACACCTTC CSVGRGNYGYTF
TRBD2 once TRBJ2-1 TRBV4-1 TGCGCCAGCAGCCAAGGGGGGGGCAATGAGCAGTTCTTC CASSQGGGNEQFF
NA NA TRBJ1-4 TRBV30 TGTGCCTCATGGGGAGGAAAACTGTTTTTT CASWGGKLFF
NA NA TRBJ2-1 TRBV7-9 TGTGCCAGCAGCTCGACAGACAATGAGCAGTTCTTC CASSSTDNEQFF
TRBD1 NA TRBJ2-1 TRBV4-1 TGCGCCAGCAGCCAAGCAGACAGGGTGTCCTACAATGAGCAGTTCTTC CASSQADRVSYNEQFF
TRBD2 NA TRBJ2-4 TRBV11-3 TGTGCCAGCAGCCCAGGGACTAGCGGGGGGGCAAGCGGAAACATTCAGTACTTC CASSPGTSGGASGNIQYF
TRBD2 NA TRBJ2-3 TRBV6-5 TGTGCCAGCAGCCCGAGCGGGGGGGCAAGAGATACGCAGTATTTT CASSPSGGARDTQYF
NA NA TRBJ1-5 TRBV4-1 TGCGCCAGCAGCCCAGACGCAGGGGTTCATCAGCCCCAGCATTTT CASSPDAGVHQPQHF
TRBD2 NA TRBJ2-7 TRBV19 TGTGCCAGTAGTCCTACGGGAGGAGCAGCCTACGAGCAGTACTTC CASSPTGGAAYEQYF
TRBD2 NA TRBJ2-1 TRBV29-1 TGCAGCGCCTCAGGACTAGCGGGAGACAATGAGCAGTTCTTC CSASGLAGDNEQFF
NA NA TRBJ2-1 TRBV7-2 TGTGCCAGCAGCTTAGGGACTGCCCAGTTCTTC CASSLGTAQFF
NA NA TRBJ1-2 TRBV4-1 TGCGCCAGCAGCGGGTGGACAGACTTCTATGGCTACACCTTC CASSGWTDFYGYTF
NA NA TRBJ2-5 TRBV11-2 TGTGCCAGCAGCTTAGATCGGGGGACTTCCAGCGTAGAGACCCAGTACTTC CASSLDRGTSSVETQYF
NA NA TRBJ1-2 TRBV5-4 TGTGCCAGCAGCTCCGAGAACTATGGCTACACCTTC CASSSENYGYTF
NA NA TRBJ2-3 TRBV7-9 TGTGCCAGCAGCACTATTACGTCAGATACGCAGTATTTT CASSTITSDTQYF
NA once TRBJ2-1 TRBV25-1 TGTGCCAGCAGTGAAGTCGCGCTAGCAGAGCAGTTCTTC CASSEVALAEQFF
NA NA TRBJ2-4 TRBV11-1 TGTGCCAGCAGCTTTTGGGATATGGACATTCAGTACTTC CASSFWDMDIQYF
NA NA TRBJ1-6 TRBV7-2 TGTGCCAGCAGCTTGCAGGGACCCTATAATTCACCCCTCCACTTT CASSLQGPYNSPLHF
NA NA TRBJ2-7 TRBV7-9 TGTGCCAGCAGCTTAGAAGGGGGGCCCTCCTACGAGCAGTACTTC CASSLEGGPSYEQYF
NA NA TRBJ2-1 TRBV27 TGTGCCAGCAGTCCCCCCCTAGACAATGAGCAGTTCTTC CASSPPLDNEQFF
TRBD2 NA TRBJ2-3 TRBV28 TGTGCCAGCAGTTTTAGGGGACCGGGGGGTCTTCGCGATACGCAGTATTTT CASSFRGPGGLRDTQYF
TRBD2 once TRBJ2-1 TRBV5-1 TGCGCCAGCAGCCCCGGGGTAGCGGGCAATGAGCAGTTCTTC CASSPGVAGNEQFF
NA NA TRBJ2-7 TRBV7-8 TGTGCCAGCAGCTTTGGGACGGATGGCTACGAGCAGTACTTC CASSFGTDGYEQYF
NA NA TRBJ1-6 TRBV30 TGTGCCTGGAGTCCTGCGGACACGTTAGTCCACTTT CAWSPADTLVHF